The TCR beta chain under discussion was sequenced for a study of blood T cell repertoires in COVID-19. On the study more broadly: Spain, Italy and the United States supplied samples that represented acute and convalescent COVID-19. Sample material is recorded as cDNA or gDNA derived from T cells, B-cell-depleted T cells, or PBMCs.

Trimming at V came to 4 bases and at J to 1 base, leaving 5 bases not matched to a gene. CDR3 size: 15 residues. Germline CDR1 is SGHKS and CDR2 is YYEKEE (reference sequence). Per the study methods: Reference gene primer amplification in the assay estimated nucleated cell counts. Here immunoSEQ multiplex PCR was the method, and the copy in TCRdb shows in-frame clones only, minus some. V and J calls plus clone size are reproduced from that table; the DNA served to infer D and trimming. The table shows 150,000 to 200,000 clones, with about 81% occurring only once. The TCR sequence derives from a human donor in a cohort sampled during active COVID-19. Input material: peripheral blood. The chain links TRBV5-5 to TRBJ2-5; 9 nucleotides match TRBD1. The CDR3 loop reads CASSPGTGTQETQYF. The DNA of the CDR3 is TGTGCCAGCAGCCCCGGGACAGGGACCCAAGAGACCCAGTACTTC.